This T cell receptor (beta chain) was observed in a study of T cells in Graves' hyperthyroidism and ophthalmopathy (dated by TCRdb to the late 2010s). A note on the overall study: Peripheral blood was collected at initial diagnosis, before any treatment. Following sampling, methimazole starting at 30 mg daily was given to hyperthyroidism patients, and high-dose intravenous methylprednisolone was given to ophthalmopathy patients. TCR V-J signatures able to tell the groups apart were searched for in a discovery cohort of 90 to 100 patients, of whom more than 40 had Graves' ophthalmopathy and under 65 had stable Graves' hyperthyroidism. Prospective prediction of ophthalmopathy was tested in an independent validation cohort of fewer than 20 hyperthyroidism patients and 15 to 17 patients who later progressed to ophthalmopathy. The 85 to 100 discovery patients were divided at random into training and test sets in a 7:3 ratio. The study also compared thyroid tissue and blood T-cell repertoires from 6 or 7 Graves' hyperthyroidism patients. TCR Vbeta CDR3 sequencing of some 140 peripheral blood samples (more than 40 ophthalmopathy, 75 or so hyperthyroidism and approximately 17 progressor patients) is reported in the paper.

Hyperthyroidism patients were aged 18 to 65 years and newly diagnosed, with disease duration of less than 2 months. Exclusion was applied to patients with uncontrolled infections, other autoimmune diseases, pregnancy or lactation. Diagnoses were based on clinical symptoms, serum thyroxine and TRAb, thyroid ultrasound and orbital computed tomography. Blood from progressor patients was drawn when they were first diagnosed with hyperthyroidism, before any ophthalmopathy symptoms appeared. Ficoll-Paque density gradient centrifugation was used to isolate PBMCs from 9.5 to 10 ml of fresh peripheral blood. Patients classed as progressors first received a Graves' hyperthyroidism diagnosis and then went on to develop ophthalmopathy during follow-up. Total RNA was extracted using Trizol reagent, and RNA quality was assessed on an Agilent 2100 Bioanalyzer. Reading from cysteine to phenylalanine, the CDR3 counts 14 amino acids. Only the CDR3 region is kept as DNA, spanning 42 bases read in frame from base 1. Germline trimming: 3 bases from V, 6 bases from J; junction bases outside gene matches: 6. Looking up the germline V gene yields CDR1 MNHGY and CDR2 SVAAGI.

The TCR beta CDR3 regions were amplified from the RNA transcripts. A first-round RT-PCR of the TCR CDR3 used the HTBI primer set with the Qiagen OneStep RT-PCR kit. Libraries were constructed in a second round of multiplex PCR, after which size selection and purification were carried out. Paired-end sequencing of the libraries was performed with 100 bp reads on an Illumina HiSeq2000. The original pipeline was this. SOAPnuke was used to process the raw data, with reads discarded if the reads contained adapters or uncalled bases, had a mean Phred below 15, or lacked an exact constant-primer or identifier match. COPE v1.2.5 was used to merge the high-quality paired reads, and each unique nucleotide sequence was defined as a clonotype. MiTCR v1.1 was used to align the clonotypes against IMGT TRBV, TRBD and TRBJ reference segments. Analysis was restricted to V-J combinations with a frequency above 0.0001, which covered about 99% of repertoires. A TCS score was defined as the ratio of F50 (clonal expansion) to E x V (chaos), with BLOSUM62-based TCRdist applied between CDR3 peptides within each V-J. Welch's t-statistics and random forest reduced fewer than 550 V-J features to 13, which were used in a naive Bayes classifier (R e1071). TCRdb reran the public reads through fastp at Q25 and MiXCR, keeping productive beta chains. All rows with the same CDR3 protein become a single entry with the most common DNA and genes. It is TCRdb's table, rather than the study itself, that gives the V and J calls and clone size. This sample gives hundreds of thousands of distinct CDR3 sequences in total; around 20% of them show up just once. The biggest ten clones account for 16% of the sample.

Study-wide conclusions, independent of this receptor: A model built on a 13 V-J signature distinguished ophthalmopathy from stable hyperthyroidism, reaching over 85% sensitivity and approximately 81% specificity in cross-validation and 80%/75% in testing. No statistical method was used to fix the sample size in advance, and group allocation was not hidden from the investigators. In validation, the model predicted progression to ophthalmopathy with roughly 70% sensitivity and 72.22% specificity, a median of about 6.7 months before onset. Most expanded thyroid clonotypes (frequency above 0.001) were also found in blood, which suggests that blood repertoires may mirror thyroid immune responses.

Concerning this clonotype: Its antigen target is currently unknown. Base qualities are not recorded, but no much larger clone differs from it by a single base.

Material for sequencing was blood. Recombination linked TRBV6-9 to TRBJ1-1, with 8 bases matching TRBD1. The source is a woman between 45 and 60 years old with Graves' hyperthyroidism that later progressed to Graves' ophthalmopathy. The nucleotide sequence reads TGTGCCAGCAGTTACTGGGGGACAGGATCTGAAGCTTTCTTT. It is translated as CASSYWGTGSEAFF.